This TCR beta chain appears in the sequencing data of a study of CD8 T cells in ankylosing spondylitis. Findings and limits, study-wide: Reportedly, matched ankylosing spondylitis synovial fluid was significantly enriched for disease-linked clones.

Making use of molecular barcodes, quantitative 5'-RACE generated TCR beta libraries. TCRdb re-analysed the 5' RACE reads in MiXCR, keeping a single row per CDR3 protein. Of some 42,000 distinct CDR3 sequences listed, around 2.9% are singletons. This clonotype was detected many times. Its antigen is not known. The V end lost 0 bases, the J end lost 4 bases, and 16 bases lay between the germline ends. Germline CDR1 and CDR2: SGDLS and YYNGEE. The CDR3 length is 16 residues. Sequencing input: blood, either unsorted or a sorted T cell fraction (not recorded which). This TCR was recovered from a male donor with ankylosing spondylitis or in good health (not recorded which). This sequence joins TRBV9 and TRBJ1-1; D is possibly TRBD1 (5 bases). As DNA, the CDR3 is TGTGCCAGCAGCGTAGGAGCGGGCCGTGGGGGCACTGAAGCTTTCTTT. Amino acid sequence: CASSVGAGRGGTEAFF.